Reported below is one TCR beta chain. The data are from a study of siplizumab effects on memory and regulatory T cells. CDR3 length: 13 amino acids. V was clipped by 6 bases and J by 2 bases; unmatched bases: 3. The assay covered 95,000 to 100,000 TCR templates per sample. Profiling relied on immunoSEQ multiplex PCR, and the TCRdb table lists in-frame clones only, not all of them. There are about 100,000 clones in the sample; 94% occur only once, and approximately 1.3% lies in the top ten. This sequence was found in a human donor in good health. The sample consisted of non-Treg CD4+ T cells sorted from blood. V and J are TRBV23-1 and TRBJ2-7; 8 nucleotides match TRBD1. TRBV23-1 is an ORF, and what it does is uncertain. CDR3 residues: CASREDRAYEQYF. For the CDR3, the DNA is TGCGCCAGCAGAGAGGACAGGGCCTACGAGCAGTACTTC.